These T cell receptor beta chains were read from a single sample in a study of vaccination effects on CD4 cells after COVID-19. These TCRs' antigens remain unknown. Here immunoSEQ multiplex PCR was the method, and the copy in TCRdb shows in-frame clones only, minus some. The table shows more than 20,000 clones, with roughly 71% occurring only once. The sequencing used CD4+ T cells from PBMCs cultured with SARS-CoV-2 spike peptides, collected before COVID-19 vaccination. The receptor set was obtained from a human donor who had a prior SARS-CoV-2 infection. CDR3s include the opening cysteine and the closing phenylalanine or tryptophan. D genes are given only for firm matches. Clone size appears in some rows only: once, few, many, or a class for an expanded clone.

cdr3_length	v_call	j_call	clone_size	d_call	cdr3_aa	cdr3_nt
14	TRBV7-2	TRBJ2-7	-	TRBD2	CASSPGTSGGEWYF	TGTGCCAGCAGCCCCGGGACTAGCGGGGGAGAGTGGTACTTC
12	TRBV2	TRBJ2-7	-	-	CASSDPPLEQYF	TGTGCCAGCAGCGACCCACCCCTCGAGCAGTACTTC
13	TRBV6-4	TRBJ1-1	-	-	CASSASGNTEAFF	TGTGCCAGCAGTGCTTCGGGAAACACTGAAGCTTTCTTT
14	TRBV11-2	TRBJ2-3	-	-	CASSSRQYTDTQYF	TGTGCCAGCAGCTCAAGACAGTACACAGATACGCAGTATTTT
13	TRBV4-1	TRBJ2-5	-	-	CASSLPGVETQYF	TGCGCCAGCAGCCTACCAGGGGTGGAGACCCAGTACTTC
17	TRBV5-6	TRBJ1-2	-	-	CASTPKGGVGTYYGYTF	TGTGCCAGCACCCCGAAGGGGGGAGTCGGAACATACTATGGCTACACCTTC
14	TRBV11-3	TRBJ2-7	-	-	CASSLGLSSYEQYF	TGTGCCAGCAGCTTGGGGCTTTCCAGTTACGAGCAGTACTTC
16	TRBV5-1	TRBJ2-7	-	-	CASSLDSGGSSYEQYF	TGCGCCAGCAGCTTGGATAGTGGGGGGAGCTCCTACGAGCAGTACTTC
12	TRBV9	TRBJ2-1	-	-	CASSGQWNEQFF	TGTGCCAGCAGCGGGCAATGGAATGAGCAGTTCTTC
15	TRBV14	TRBJ2-1	-	TRBD2	CASSQEGTRSRLQFF	TGTGCCAGCAGCCAAGAGGGGACTAGGTCCCGGCTGCAGTTCTTC
14	TRBV7-3	TRBJ2-1	few	-	CASSLGLPWNEQFF	TGTGCCAGCAGCTTAGGTCTACCGTGGAATGAGCAGTTCTTC
14	TRBV18	TRBJ1-2	-	TRBD1	CASSLRTGVFGYTF	TGTGCCAGCTCACTCCGGACAGGGGTTTTTGGCTACACCTTC
15	TRBV10-3	TRBJ2-3	-	-	CAISDSIGRTDTQYF	TGTGCCATCAGTGACTCAATCGGCCGCACAGATACGCAGTATTTT
14	TRBV6-5	TRBJ2-3	once	-	CASSYEVREDTQYF	TGTGCCAGCAGTTACGAGGTTCGGGAAGATACGCAGTATTTT
13	TRBV5-1	TRBJ1-6	-	-	CASSLAYNSPLHF	TGCGCCAGCAGCTTGGCATACAATTCACCCCTCCACTTT
13	TRBV19	TRBJ1-4	-	-	CASSRGSSEKLFF	TGTGCCAGTAGTAGAGGGAGTTCCGAAAAACTGTTTTTT
17	TRBV9	TRBJ2-1	-	TRBD2	CASSVSSGASGYNEQFF	TGTGCCAGCAGCGTAAGTTCCGGCGCTAGCGGGTACAATGAGCAGTTCTTC
14	TRBV10-3	TRBJ1-6	-	TRBD1	CAISDQGALKTLHF	TGTGCCATCAGTGACCAGGGGGCACTCAAAACCCTCCACTTT
11	TRBV12-3/TRBV12-4	TRBJ2-7	-	-	CASSLNYEQYF	TGTGCCAGCAGCTTAAACTACGAGCAGTACTTC
13	TRBV5-1	TRBJ2-3	-	-	CASSPRTEDTQYF	TGCGCCAGCAGCCCGCGGACAGAAGATACGCAGTATTTT
17	TRBV18	TRBJ2-6	-	TRBD1	CASSPGQGGSGANVLTF	TGTGCCAGCTCACCCGGACAGGGAGGCTCTGGGGCCAACGTCCTGACTTTC
16	TRBV27	TRBJ2-5	-	-	CASSHLGVHGEETQYF	TGTGCCAGCAGCCACTTGGGAGTCCACGGGGAAGAGACCCAGTACTTC